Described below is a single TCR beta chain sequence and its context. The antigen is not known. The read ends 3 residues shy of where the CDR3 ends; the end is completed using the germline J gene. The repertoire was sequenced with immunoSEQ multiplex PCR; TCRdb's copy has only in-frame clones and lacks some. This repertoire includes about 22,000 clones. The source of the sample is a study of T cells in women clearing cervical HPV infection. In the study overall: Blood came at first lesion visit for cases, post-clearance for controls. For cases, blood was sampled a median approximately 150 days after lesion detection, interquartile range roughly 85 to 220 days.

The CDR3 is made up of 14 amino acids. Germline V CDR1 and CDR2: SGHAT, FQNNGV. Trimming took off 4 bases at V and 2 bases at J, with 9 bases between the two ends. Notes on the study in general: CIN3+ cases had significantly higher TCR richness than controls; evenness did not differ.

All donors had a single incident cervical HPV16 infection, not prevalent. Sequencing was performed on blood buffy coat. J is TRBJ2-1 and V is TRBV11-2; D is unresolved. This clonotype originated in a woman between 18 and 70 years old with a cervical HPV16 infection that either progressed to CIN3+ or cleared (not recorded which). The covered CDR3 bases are TGTGCCAGCAGCTGGGCTGCACCCTACAATGAG. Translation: CASSWAAPYNE. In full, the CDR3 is CASSWAAPYNEQFF.